This TCR beta chain was sequenced in a study of T cell responses to AZD1222 COVID-19 vaccine. Findings and caveats of the study: Seropositivity was recorded at baseline in only six AZD1222 recipients. Receipt of two AZD1222 doses was followed by a rise in Spike-specific TCR breadth and depth. Donors in the cohort were predominantly white British and more often female, and clonal diversity was possibly underestimated.

Clones were read by immunoSEQ multiplex PCR, and TCRdb kept only the in-frame ones, dropping some. The sample includes more than 100,000 clones, 91% of them seen just once. As regards this clone: Antigen unknown.

CDR1 MNHEY and CDR2 SMNVEV come from the germline V gene (reference sequence). Trimming shortened V by 6 bases and J by 10 bases, and 13 bases separated the two germline ends. The CDR3 is 13 amino acids. The chain couples TRBV27 to TRBJ1-6; no clear D. The source is an adult in good health. Sequencing was performed on peripheral blood, taken on day 0 of AZD1222 vaccination. DNA for the CDR3: TGTGCCAGCAGAGGTGGGATGGAGTCACCCCTCCACTTT. Translation gives CASRGGMESPLHF.